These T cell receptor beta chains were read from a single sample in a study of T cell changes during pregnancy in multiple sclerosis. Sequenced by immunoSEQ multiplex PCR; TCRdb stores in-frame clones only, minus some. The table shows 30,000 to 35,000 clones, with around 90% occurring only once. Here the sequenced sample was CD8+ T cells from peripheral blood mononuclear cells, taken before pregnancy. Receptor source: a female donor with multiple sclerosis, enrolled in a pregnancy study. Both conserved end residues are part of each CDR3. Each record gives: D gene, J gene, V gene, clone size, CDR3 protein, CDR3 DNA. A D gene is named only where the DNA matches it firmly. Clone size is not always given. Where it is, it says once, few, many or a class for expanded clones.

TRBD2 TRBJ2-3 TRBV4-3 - CASSQRPSGGRTDTQYF TGCGCCAGCAGCCAACGACCTAGCGGGGGTAGGACAGATACGCAGTATTTT
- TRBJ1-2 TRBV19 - CASSIDSYGYTF TGTGCCAGTAGTATCGACAGCTATGGCTACACCTTC
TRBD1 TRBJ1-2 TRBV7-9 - CASSFPGQLYGYTF TGTGCCAGCAGCTTCCCGGGACAGTTGTATGGCTACACCTTC
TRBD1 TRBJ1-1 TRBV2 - CASKEGLGGTAEAFF TGTGCCAGCAAAGAGGGCTTGGGCGGGACAGCCGAAGCTTTCTTT
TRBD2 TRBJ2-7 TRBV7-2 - CARGTPGGYEQYF TGTGCCAGGGGGACCCCGGGAGGCTACGAGCAGTACTTC
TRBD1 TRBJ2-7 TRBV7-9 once CASSADRGPYEQYF TGTGCCAGCAGCGCTGACAGGGGGCCCTACGAGCAGTACTTC
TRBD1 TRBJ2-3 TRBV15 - CATNHRGAPSDTQYF TGTGCCACCAACCACAGGGGTGCTCCTTCAGATACGCAGTATTTT
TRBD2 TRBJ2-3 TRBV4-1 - CASSAVGGDTDTQYF TGCGCCAGCAGCGCCGTTGGGGGGGACACAGATACGCAGTATTTT
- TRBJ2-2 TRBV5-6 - CASSDTLRTGELFF TGTGCCAGCAGCGATACTCTGCGGACCGGGGAGCTGTTTTTT
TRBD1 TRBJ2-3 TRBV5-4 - CASSHGTANTDTQYF TGTGCCAGCAGCCACGGGACAGCTAACACAGATACGCAGTATTTT
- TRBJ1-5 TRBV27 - CASSLIGGGQPQHF TGTGCCAGCAGTTTAATCGGGGGGGGTCAGCCCCAGCATTTT
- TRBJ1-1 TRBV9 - CASSVDILNTEAFF TGTGCCAGCAGCGTTGACATCCTGAACACTGAAGCTTTCTTT
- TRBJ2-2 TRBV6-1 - CASSETVGGGSGELFF TGTGCCAGCAGTGAAACCGTGGGGGGAGGATCCGGGGAGCTGTTTTTT
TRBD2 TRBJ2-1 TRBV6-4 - CASSDSAGGYNEQFF TGTGCCAGCAGTGACTCTGCGGGGGGTTACAATGAGCAGTTCTTC
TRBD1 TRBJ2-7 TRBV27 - CASSRDRVEQYF TGTGCCAGCAGTAGAGACAGGGTCGAGCAGTACTTC
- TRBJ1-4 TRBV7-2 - CASTTQGHLGFAEKLFF TGTGCCAGCACAACCCAGGGGCATCTCGGTTTCGCGGAAAAACTGTTTTTT
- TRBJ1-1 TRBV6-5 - CASSSQLSGSAFF TGTGCCAGCAGCTCACAGTTATCGGGGAGTGCTTTCTTT
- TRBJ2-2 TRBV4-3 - CASSQGYGGNTGELFF TGCGCCAGCAGCCAAGGGTACGGGGGGAACACCGGGGAGCTGTTTTTT
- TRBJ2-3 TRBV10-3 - CAISESGGGDTDTQYF TGTGCCATCAGTGAGTCTGGCGGAGGAGACACAGATACGCAGTATTTT
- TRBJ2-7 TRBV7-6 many CASSHGLNEQYF TGTGCCAGCAGCCATGGGCTCAACGAGCAGTACTTC
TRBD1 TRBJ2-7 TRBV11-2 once CASSLDRAWTGSSYEQYF TGTGCCAGCAGCTTAGATCGCGCATGGACAGGGTCCTCCTACGAGCAGTACTTC
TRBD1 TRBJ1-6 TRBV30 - CAWSGQGNSPLHF TGTGCCTGGAGTGGACAGGGGAATTCACCCCTCCACTTT
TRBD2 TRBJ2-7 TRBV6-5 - CASSYSGLDYEQYF TGTGCCAGCAGTTACTCGGGACTAGACTACGAGCAGTACTTC
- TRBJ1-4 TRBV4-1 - CASSQLGEGVDEKLFF TGCGCCAGCAGCCAATTGGGAGAAGGAGTGGATGAAAAACTGTTTTTT
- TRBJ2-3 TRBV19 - CASSIVGAADTQYF TGTGCCAGTAGTATTGTAGGGGCTGCAGATACGCAGTATTTT
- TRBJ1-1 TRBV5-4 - CASSFSSPRGEAFF TGTGCCAGCAGCTTCTCGTCCCCCCGAGGGGAAGCTTTCTTT
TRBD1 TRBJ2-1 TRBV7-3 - CASSSGTAIYNEQFF TGTGCCAGCAGCTCCGGGACAGCAATCTACAATGAGCAGTTCTTC
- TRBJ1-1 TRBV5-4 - CASRLRGNTEAFF TGTGCCAGCAGGCTCAGGGGGAACACTGAAGCTTTCTTT
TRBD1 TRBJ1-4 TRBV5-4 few CASSSGPGQDEKLFF TGTGCCAGCAGCTCAGGACCGGGACAGGATGAAAAACTGTTTTTT
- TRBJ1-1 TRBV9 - CASSSLEGTEAFF TGTGCCAGCAGCTCCCTAGAGGGCACTGAAGCTTTCTTT
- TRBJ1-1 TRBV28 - CASSRGQNTEAFF TGTGCCAGCAGCCGAGGACAGAACACTGAAGCTTTCTTT
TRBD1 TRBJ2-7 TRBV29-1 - CSAPGQPYSYEQYF TGCAGCGCACCGGGACAGCCCTACTCCTACGAGCAGTACTTC
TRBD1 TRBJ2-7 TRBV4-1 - CASSLLQGAKREQYF TGCGCCAGCAGCCTTCTCCAGGGGGCAAAGCGCGAGCAGTACTTC
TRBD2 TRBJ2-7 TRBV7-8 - CASTPGLAGLSYEQYF TGTGCCAGCACCCCGGGACTAGCGGGGTTATCCTACGAGCAGTACTTC
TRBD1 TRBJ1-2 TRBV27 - CASSTTGWGYGYTF TGTGCCAGCAGTACGACAGGGTGGGGGTATGGCTACACCTTC
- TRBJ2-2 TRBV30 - CAWSVAGELFF TGTGCCTGGAGTGTCGCCGGGGAGCTGTTTTTT
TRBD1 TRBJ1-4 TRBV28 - CATYTGGEGVDEKLFF TGTGCCACCTACACAGGGGGCGAGGGAGTAGATGAAAAACTGTTTTTT
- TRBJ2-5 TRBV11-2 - CASSLTGWRETQYF TGTGCCAGCAGCCTGACTGGGTGGAGGGAGACCCAGTACTTC
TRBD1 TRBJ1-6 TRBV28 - CASIPGQGSSPLHF TGTGCCAGCATTCCGGGACAGGGGAGCTCACCCCTCCACTTT
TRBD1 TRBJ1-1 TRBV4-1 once CASSLGQPNTEAFF TGCGCCAGCAGTCTGGGACAGCCGAACACTGAAGCTTTCTTT
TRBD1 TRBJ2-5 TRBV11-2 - CASSLYRRGLKETQYF TGTGCCAGCAGCTTATACCGCAGGGGGCTGAAAGAGACCCAGTACTTC
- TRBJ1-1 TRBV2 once CASSEAVGRRTEAFF TGTGCCAGCAGTGAAGCGGTGGGCCGCCGCACTGAAGCTTTCTTT
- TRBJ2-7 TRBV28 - CASEGGDPGEQYF TGTGCCAGCGAGGGCGGGGACCCGGGGGAGCAGTACTTC
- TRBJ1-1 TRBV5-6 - CASSWDTGTEAFF TGTGCCAGCAGCTGGGACACGGGCACTGAAGCTTTCTTT
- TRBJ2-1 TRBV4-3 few CASSQESPGSYNEQFF TGCGCCAGCAGCCAAGAGTCTCCCGGCTCCTACAATGAGCAGTTCTTC
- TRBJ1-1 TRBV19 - CASSIERGFMNTEAFF TGTGCCAGTAGTATAGAAAGGGGTTTTATGAACACTGAAGCTTTCTTT
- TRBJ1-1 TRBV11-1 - CASSLPHQGLNTEAFF TGTGCCAGCAGCTTACCCCACCAGGGGTTGAACACTGAAGCTTTCTTT
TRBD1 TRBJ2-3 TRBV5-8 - CASSLLPETGVPQTDTQYF TGTGCCAGCAGCTTGCTTCCCGAAACAGGGGTCCCACAGACAGATACGCAGTATTTT
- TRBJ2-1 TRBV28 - CASRRQRLYNEQFF TGTGCCAGCAGACGACAGCGCCTCTACAATGAGCAGTTCTTC